This T cell receptor (beta chain) was obtained from a study of blood T cells in healthy people across ages. Germline V CDR1 and CDR2: MNHEY, SMNVEV (reference sequence). The CDR3 is 20 amino acids. Germline trimming cut 1 base from V and 1 base from J; bases unmatched to any gene: 9. Next came a second PCR, run for 7 to 11 cycles, which used a sample-barcoded 5' primer along with a J-beta primer mix. TCRdb independently ran MiXCR on the 5' RACE reads; one entry per CDR3 protein. The sample includes about a million distinct CDR3 sequences, roughly half of them seen just once. The chain carries TRBV27 and TRBJ2-1; 14 bases align to TRBD2. The source is a woman in her sixties or seventies in good health. The sample was blood. Written as DNA, the CDR3 is TGTGCCAGCAGTTTATGGGAGGGACTAGCGGGAGCCGGTTCCTACAATGAGCAGTTCTTC. Translating it yields CASSLWEGLAGAGSYNEQFF.